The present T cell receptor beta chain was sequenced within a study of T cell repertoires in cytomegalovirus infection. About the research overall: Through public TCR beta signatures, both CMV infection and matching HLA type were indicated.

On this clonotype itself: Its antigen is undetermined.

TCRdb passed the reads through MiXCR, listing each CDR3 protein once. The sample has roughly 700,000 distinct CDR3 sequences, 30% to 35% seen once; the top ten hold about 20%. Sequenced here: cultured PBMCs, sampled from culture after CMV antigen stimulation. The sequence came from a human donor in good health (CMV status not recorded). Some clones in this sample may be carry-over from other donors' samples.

CDR3 nucleotides: TGTGCCAGCAGTTTTGGCGGGTTAGGGGTTGAGCAGTTCTTC. Translated: CASSFGGLGVEQFF. The chain recombines TRBV12-3 or TRBV12-4 with TRBJ2-1; either TRBD1 or TRBD2 may fit D (5 bases each). The ends were cut back, 3 bases at V and 9 bases at J, with 15 bases in the middle. The length of the CDR3 is 14 residues.